Presented here are 32 T cell receptor beta chains from one specimen sequenced in a study of T cells in Graves' hyperthyroidism and ophthalmopathy (dated by TCRdb to 2018 to 2020). Library method: multiplex PCR. Reads for this sample came from an Illumina HiSeq 2000. The TCR beta CDR3 regions were amplified from the RNA transcripts. For the first round of RT-PCR on the TCR CDR3, the HTBI primer set was used together with the Qiagen OneStep RT-PCR kit. TCRdb trimmed public reads at Q25 via fastp, called clones via MiXCR and kept in-frame beta chains. Each record represents a unique CDR3 protein, reported with the most common genes and DNA among its rows. The sample yields about 720,000 distinct CDR3 sequences; roughly 15% were counted once. Roughly 8% of the sample belongs to the ten largest clones. The sequencing input was blood. These receptors originate from a man aged 18 to 29 with Graves' hyperthyroidism.

This clonotype was detected a few times. The chain employs TRBV20-1 and TRBJ2-7; 11 positions match TRBD1. V shed 5 bases, J shed 4 bases, and the junction held 10 bases outside the gene matches. Germline V lookup: CDR1 DFQATT, CDR2 SNEGSKA (reference sequence). The CDR3 has 15 residues. The DNA of the CDR3 is TGCAGTGCTCTCCAACCCGGGACAGGGGGTTACGAGCAGTACTTC. Amino acids: CSALQPGTGGYEQYF.

In this sample, this clonotype turned up a few times. This sequence joins TRBV12-3 or TRBV12-4 and TRBJ2-1; D could derive from TRBD1 or TRBD2 (6 bases each). The CDR3 is 15 amino acids. V lost 6 bases and J 10 bases, leaving 22 bases between the germline ends. Written as DNA, the CDR3 is TGTGCCAGCAGCATATACCGCGAGGGGGGAGAGGAGCAGTTCTTC. The encoded protein is CASSIYREGGEEQFF.

The chain recombines TRBV19 with TRBJ1-4; 7 bases are a match to TRBD1. The germline gives CDR1 LNHDA, CDR2 SQIVND (reference sequence). J lost 5 bases, V lost 7 bases, and 4 bases had no gene match. CDR3 length: 13 residues. The CDR3, as DNA: TGTGCCAGTACCTTGACAGGGAATGAAAAACTGTTTTTT. Translating it yields CASTLTGNEKLFF. Full variable domain (missing parts from reference TRBV19 and TRBJ1-4): DGGITQSPKYLFRKEGQNVTLSCEQNLNHDAMYWYRQDPGQGLRLIYYSQIVNDFQKGDIAEGYSVSREKKESFPLTVTSAQKNPTAFYLCASTLTGNEKLFFGSGTQLSVL.

This chain links TRBV11-3 with TRBJ1-1; TRBD1 is a possible D gene (6 bases). The germline V gene has CDR1 SGHNT and CDR2 YENEEA. The length of the CDR3 is 13 residues. Deletions cut 3 bases from V and 7 bases from J, with 12 bases between. The CDR3 nucleotides read TGTGCCAGCAGCTTCACAGGGTCGGGTGAAGCTTTCTTT. Residues: CASSFTGSGEAFF.

J is TRBJ2-1 and V is TRBV5-1; TRBD2 matches at 16 bases. Germline CDR1 is SGHRS and CDR2 is YFSETQ. J gave up 7 bases and V 4 bases, and 8 bases lay outside the gene matches. The CDR3 extends over 17 amino acids. The DNA for the CDR3 is TGCGCCAGCAGCCCGGGACTAGCGGGAGGGCCGGAGAATGAGCAGTTCTTC. Residues: CASSPGLAGGPENEQFF.

The chain carries TRBV19 and TRBJ1-5, with D possibly TRBD1 on 6 matching bases. This CDR3 region has 16 residues. Per the germline V gene, CDR1 is LNHDA and CDR2 is SQIVND (reference sequence). The ends were cut back, 5 bases at V and 2 bases at J, with 16 bases in the middle. CDR3: CASSAWGQGGNQPQHF. DNA for the CDR3: TGTGCCAGTAGTGCCTGGGGGCAAGGGGGCAATCAGCCCCAGCATTTT. Together with reference TRBV19 and TRBJ1-5, the CDR3 gives the full variable domain: DGGITQSPKYLFRKEGQNVTLSCEQNLNHDAMYWYRQDPGQGLRLIYYSQIVNDFQKGDIAEGYSVSREKKESFPLTVTSAQKNPTAFYLCASSAWGQGGNQPQHFGDGTRLSIL.

The rearrangement joins TRBV6-5 to TRBJ2-2; D ambiguous. This CDR3 is built from 15 residues. CDR1 is MNHEY and CDR2 is SVGAGI in the germline V gene. The V and J ends lost 3 bases and 4 bases respectively, with 12 bases between them. The CDR3 DNA reads as TGTGCCAGCAGTTATCAGACCCGGCCCACCGGGGAGCTGTTTTTT. Its protein is CASSYQTRPTGELFF.

There are a few counts of this clonotype. The chain links TRBV20-1 to TRBJ1-1; possibly TRBD1 for D (5 bases). The CDR3 has 14 amino acids. V lost 0 bases and J 5 bases, leaving 13 bases between the germline ends. Germline CDR1 is DFQATT and CDR2 is SNEGSKA (reference sequence). The DNA of the CDR3 is TGCAGTGCTAGAGATCCTGGGGGTTATACTGAAGCTTTCTTT. Amino acids: CSARDPGGYTEAFF.

This clonotype was seen just once. At one boundary the junction diverges from the germline segment, which might be a read error. The rearrangement uses TRBV28 and TRBJ2-7, with D maybe TRBD2 (5 bases). This CDR3 is built from 16 residues. From germline, CDR1 is MDHEN and CDR2 SYDVKM. CDR3 sequence reads: CASSPYAGFFSYEQYF. In DNA form, the CDR3 reads TGCGCCAGCAGCCCCTATGCGGGCTTTTTCTCCTACGAGCAGTACTTC.

The CDR3 here is CASTQREMNEQFF. CDR3 coding DNA: TGTGCCAGCACCCAGCGGGAGATGAATGAGCAGTTCTTC. The chain joins TRBV2 to TRBJ2-1; 8 bases align to TRBD2. CDR3 size: 13 residues. The V gene end was trimmed by 7 bases and the J gene end by 7 bases; junction bases not matched to a gene: 6. From germline, CDR1 is SNHLY and CDR2 FYNNEI.

CDR3: CASRRGRINQPQHF. The CDR3, as DNA: TGTGCCAGCAGGCGGGGACGGATTAATCAGCCCCAGCATTTT. The chain employs TRBV12-3 or TRBV12-4 and TRBJ1-5, with D possibly being TRBD1 (5 bases). This CDR3 is built from 14 residues. Trimming cost V 6 bases and J 4 bases, with 13 bases left between them.

The J gene is TRBJ2-3, the V gene TRBV20-1; TRBD2 matches 12 bases. CDR1 and CDR2 from the germline V gene are DFQATT and SNEGSKA (reference sequence). Trimming removed 6 bases from V and 0 bases from J; junction bases left unmatched: 4. This CDR3 contains 15 residues. DNA for the CDR3: TGCAGTGCCCCCGGGACTAGCGGGAGCACAGATACGCAGTATTTT. Its protein product is CSAPGTSGSTDTQYF.

This clonotype was counted many times. The chain joins TRBV3-1 to TRBJ2-1; the D is unclear. V was pared by 4 bases and J by 0 bases, with 10 bases between. CDR1 is LGHDT and CDR2 is YNNKEL in the germline V gene (reference sequence). This CDR3 is built from 15 residues. The CDR3 DNA sequence: TGTGCCAGCAGCCCGGACGGATACTCCTACAATGAGCAGTTCTTC. Translating gives CASSPDGYSYNEQFF.

This clonotype appeared many times. The chain couples TRBV30 to TRBJ1-4, with 7 bases aligning to TRBD1. The CDR3 totals 13 residues. Trimming at V came to 2 bases and at J to 7 bases, leaving 4 bases not matched to a gene. Germline V gene data show CDR1 as GTSNPN and CDR2 as SVGIG (reference sequence). The CDR3 DNA reads TGTGCCTGGAGTAGACAGGGACGTGAAAAACTGTTTTTT. Protein product: CAWSRQGREKLFF.

The V call is TRBV20-1, the J call TRBJ1-5, with 11 bases aligning to TRBD1. This CDR3 spans 12 amino acids. CDR1 is DFQATT and CDR2 is SNEGSKA in the germline V gene (reference sequence). V lost 7 bases, J lost 6 bases, and 2 bases stayed unmatched. The CDR3 sequence is CSVGTGGQPQHF. The CDR3 DNA follows: TGCAGTGTCGGGACAGGGGGTCAGCCCCAGCATTTT.

The chain recombines TRBV15 with TRBJ2-2; D could derive from TRBD1 or TRBD2 (5 bases each). The CDR3 length is 19 residues. The germline V gene encodes CDR1 LNHNV and CDR2 YYDKDF (reference sequence). V gave up 1 base and J gave up 3 bases, with 21 bases separating them. CDR3 in DNA: TGTGCCACCAGCAGAGCTGGAGATGAGGGGCCAGTTTACACCGGGGAGCTGTTTTTT. Its translation: CATSRAGDEGPVYTGELFF.

The V call is TRBV3-1, the J call TRBJ2-5; no firm D call. The CDR3 is made up of 11 amino acids. Looked up from germline, CDR1 is LGHDT and CDR2 is YNNKEL (reference sequence). The CDR3 DNA reads TGTGCTACCAGGCTCGGGGAGACCCAGTACTTC. Translating it yields CATRLGETQYF.

This clonotype appeared a few times. This chain connects TRBV28 to TRBJ1-5, with 9 bases identical to TRBD1. The germline V gene encodes CDR1 MDHEN and CDR2 SYDVKM. CDR3 size: 14 residues. V was clipped by 6 bases and J by 5 bases; unmatched bases: 5. The CDR3 nucleotides read TGTGCCAGCAGGCCGACAGGGGGAGATCAGCCCCAGCATTTT. It translates to CASRPTGGDQPQHF.

This clonotype was seen many times. V and J are TRBV7-9 and TRBJ2-1; D remains ambiguous. Germline loops: CDR1 SEHNR, CDR2 FQNEAQ (reference sequence). The V end was cut by 1 base, the J end by 8 bases, with 3 bases between. CDR3 length: 11 amino acids. The CDR3 bases are TGTGCCAGCAGCTTAGACTATGAGCAGTTCTTC. As protein: CASSLDYEQFF.

This clonotype was detected many times. This chain links TRBV6-4 with TRBJ2-4; 8 bases fit TRBD1. This CDR3 region has 13 residues. The V and J ends lost 5 bases and 8 bases, in that order; junction bases with no gene match: 5. From germline, CDR1 is MRHNA and CDR2 SNTAGT. The chain's CDR3 is CASSRTGMDIQYF. For the CDR3, the DNA is TGTGCCAGCAGTAGGACAGGGATGGACATTCAGTACTTC.

This clonotype has at least ten counts. This chain uses TRBV30 with TRBJ1-1; 7 nucleotides match TRBD1. Germline V CDR1 and CDR2: GTSNPN, SVGIG (reference sequence). This CDR3 is built from 13 residues. Germline trimming cut 6 bases from V and 4 bases from J; bases unmatched to any gene: 8. DNA for the CDR3: TGTGCCTGCAGTACAGGGGAAGGCACTGAAGCTTTCTTT. It codes for CACSTGEGTEAFF.

This clonotype showed up many times. The junction and the germline gene differ at one end; a read error may be behind it. The chain has TRBV5-1 and TRBJ1-2, with D unclear. Germline V gene lookup returns CDR1 SGHRS and CDR2 YFSETQ. This CDR3 is 13 amino acids long. CDR3 bases: TGTGCCAGCAGTTTAGCGCAAAACTATGGCTACACCTTC. The encoded protein is CASSLAQNYGYTF.

The gene calls are TRBV3-1 and TRBJ1-4; D unclear. The CDR3 is 15 amino acids. Germline values: CDR1 LGHDT, CDR2 YNNKEL (reference sequence). V lost 3 bases to trimming and J lost 6 bases, with 14 bases between them. This CDR3 reads CASSQGWRVDEKLFF. CDR3 DNA sequence: TGTGCCAGCAGCCAGGGATGGAGGGTAGATGAAAAACTGTTTTTT. Full variable domain (outside the CDR3, taken from reference TRBV3-1 and TRBJ1-4): DTAVSQTPKYLVTQMGNDKSIKCEQNLGHDTMYWYKQDSKKFLKIMFSYNNKELIINETVPNRFSPKSPDKAHLNLHINSLELGDSAVYFCASSQGWRVDEKLFFGSGTQLSVL.

This clonotype came up many times. This sequence joins TRBV6-2 or TRBV6-3 and TRBJ2-3, with 8 bases fitting TRBD2. The germline CDR1 and CDR2 sequences are MNHEY and SVGEGT. The CDR3 contains 15 residues. The CDR3 is CALARAGGGTDTQYF. The CDR3 nucleotides read TGTGCGCTTGCCCGGGCGGGAGGAGGCACAGATACGCAGTATTTT.

This clonotype was seen repeatedly, ten times or more. V gene TRBV28 combines with J gene TRBJ2-3, with D maybe TRBD2 (6 bases). The ends were cut back, 6 bases at V and 0 bases at J, with 7 bases in the middle. This CDR3 has 13 amino acids. The germline gives CDR1 MDHEN, CDR2 SYDVKM. The DNA of the CDR3 is TGTGCCAGCAGAGGAGGGAGCACAGATACGCAGTATTTT. This encodes CASRGGSTDTQYF.

V gene TRBV7-9 combines with J gene TRBJ2-7; D unclear. This CDR3 contains 13 residues. V lost 5 bases to trimming and J lost 6 bases, with 14 bases between them. Germline lookup yields CDR1 SEHNR and CDR2 FQNEAQ (reference sequence). CDR3: CASSARPESEQYF. The CDR3 DNA is TGTGCCAGCAGCGCCCGCCCCGAAAGCGAGCAGTACTTC.

The gene calls are TRBV6-1 and TRBJ1-1; 11 bases are shared with TRBD1. Losses at the gene ends were 4 bases for V and 5 bases for J; bases not matched to a gene: 3. Germline V gene sequence: CDR1 MNHNS, CDR2 SASEGT. The CDR3 spans 14 residues. In DNA, the CDR3 is TGTGCCAGCAGTGTCCGGGACAGGGGGACTGAAGCTTTCTTT. This sequence encodes CASSVRDRGTEAFF.

This clonotype was detected a few times. This sequence joins TRBV5-6 and TRBJ2-1; 7 bases map to TRBD1. This CDR3 has 15 residues. Trimming at V came to 6 bases and at J to 6 bases, leaving 12 bases not matched to a gene. Per germline, CDR1 SGHDT and CDR2 YYEEEE. Here the CDR3 DNA reads TGTGCCAGCACCGACCCCAGGGGGTTAGGCAATGAGCAGTTCTTC. Its protein product is CASTDPRGLGNEQFF.

V usage is TRBV10-3 and J usage is TRBJ2-7; D unclear. CDR1 and CDR2 (germline): ENHRY, SYGVKD. V was clipped by 6 bases and J by 9 bases, with 21 bases between them. This CDR3 comprises 14 residues. CDR3 loop: CAISPTSVPGAQYF. The CDR3 nucleotides are TGTGCCATCAGCCCTACGTCCGTCCCAGGTGCGCAGTACTTC.

This clonotype was picked up a small number of times. The genes are TRBV25-1 and TRBJ2-1; tentative D call: TRBD1 (5 bases). Trimming pared 5 bases from V and 5 bases from J, leaving 10 bases between. Germline V gene lookup returns CDR1 MGHDK and CDR2 SYGVNS. CDR3 length: 13 residues. The CDR3 DNA reads TGTGCCAGCAGTAAGACAGCCCACAATGAGCAGTTCTTC. Encoded protein: CASSKTAHNEQFF.

The gene calls are TRBV19 and TRBJ2-2, with TRBD2 identical over 8 bases. The CDR3 is 18 amino acids. Losses at the gene ends were 4 bases for V and 0 bases for J; bases not matched to a gene: 10. Germline lookup yields CDR1 LNHDA and CDR2 SQIVND (reference sequence). CDR3 sequence: CASSKVDSGRANTGELFF. CDR3 DNA sequence: TGTGCCAGTAGTAAGGTCGACAGCGGGAGAGCGAACACCGGGGAGCTGTTTTTT.

The V call is TRBV12-3 or TRBV12-4, the J call TRBJ1-1; the D gene is possibly TRBD1 (6 bases). Deletions cut 1 base from V and 0 bases from J, with 9 bases between. The CDR3 runs 15 residues. This CDR3 reads CASSLGDTMNTEAFF. The DNA for the CDR3 is TGTGCCAGCAGTTTAGGGGACACCATGAACACTGAAGCTTTCTTT.